The 30 T cell receptor beta chains listed next were all sequenced from one sample in a study of T cells expressing NK-cell markers. TCRdb re-analyzed the 5' RACE reads; it lists each CDR3 protein once, without DNA. The listing records 250,000 or so distinct CDR3 sequences. Sequencing was done on a sample of blood T cells: a sorted CD56 or NKG2C T cell subset, CD4+ or CD8+ T cells, or bulk PBMC T cells (not recorded which). The receptors stem from a woman between 18 and 70 years old in good health.

J is TRBJ2-5 and V is TRBV20-1. The CDR3 runs to 15 residues. Germline V gene data show CDR1 as DFQATT and CDR2 as SNEGSKA (reference sequence). The CDR3 sequence is CSAANSGILQETQYF.

The rearrangement uses TRBV18 and TRBJ1-1. The V gene's germline CDR1 is KGHSH and CDR2 LQKENI. CDR3 length equals 17 residues. The CDR3 loop is CASSPNSLGAGYTEAFF.

The V and J genes are TRBV4-2 and TRBJ2-1; TCRdb's D call, TRBD2, is unchecked because there is no DNA. Germline CDR1 and CDR2: LGHNA and YNFKEQ. CDR3 length: 14 amino acids. CDR3 sequence reads: CASSAGTDYNEQFF.

The chain employs TRBV20-1 and TRBJ1-2; TCRdb's D call, TRBD1, is unchecked because there is no DNA. Germline V gene lookup returns CDR1 DFQATT and CDR2 SNEGSKA (reference sequence). CDR3 length: 13 amino acids. This CDR3 is CSAGQTGNYGYTF.

The chain combines TRBV12-3 or TRBV12-4 with TRBJ1-2; the D gene TCRdb calls, TRBD1, cannot be checked with no DNA. This CDR3 has 13 amino acids. CDR3 region: CASSSGTIYGYTF.

The rearrangement uses TRBV4-2 and TRBJ1-1. The CDR3 has 17 residues. CDR1 and CDR2 (germline): LGHNA, YNFKEQ. CDR3: CASSQGGVGVLNTEAFF.

J is TRBJ2-1 and V is TRBV12-3 or TRBV12-4; TCRdb proposes TRBD2, but this gene call is untestable without DNA. CDR3 length: 14 residues. This CDR3 reads CASSLLAGKPEQFF.

CDR3 region: CASSSSPGVGELFF. This chain links TRBV7-2 with TRBJ2-2; TCRdb indicates TRBD1, and absent DNA this call remains unverified. The germline V gene encodes CDR1 SGHTA and CDR2 FQGNSA. This CDR3 has 14 amino acids.

The J gene is TRBJ2-2, the V gene TRBV7-9. The CDR3 totals 13 residues. Germline V gives CDR1 SEHNR, CDR2 FQNEAQ (reference sequence). The CDR3 loop reads CASSLILGGELFF.

CDR3 sequence reads: CASSQEIGGGLAVTGELFF. This sequence joins TRBV4-2 and TRBJ2-2; the TCRdb D gene call, TRBD2, has no DNA to confirm it. This CDR3 is 19 amino acids long. The germline V gene encodes CDR1 LGHNA and CDR2 YNFKEQ.

This chain links TRBV7-2 with TRBJ2-7. The CDR3 spans 13 residues. CDR1 and CDR2 from the germline V gene are SGHTA and FQGNSA. CDR3: CASSPEGFYEQYF.

The chain couples TRBV5-5 to TRBJ1-5; TCRdb's assignment of TRBD1 cannot be checked, as there is no DNA. From germline, CDR1 is SGHKS and CDR2 YYEKEE (reference sequence). The CDR3 is made up of 14 amino acids. CDR3 protein: CASSLGGPGQPQHF.

The CDR3 loop is CASSTTGRNQPQHF. This rearrangement joins TRBV6-1 to TRBJ1-5; no DNA is available, so the TRBD1 call from TCRdb remains unchecked. CDR3 size: 14 residues. Germline loops: CDR1 MNHNS, CDR2 SASEGT.

The chain uses TRBV15 and TRBJ2-2; the TRBD1 assignment by TCRdb is unverifiable without DNA. The V gene's germline CDR1 is LNHNV and CDR2 YYDKDF (reference sequence). There are 16 residues in the CDR3. CDR3 sequence reads: CAIPHRRNSNTGELFF.

The chain is built from TRBV12-3 or TRBV12-4 and TRBJ2-1; lacking DNA, the TRBD1 call made by TCRdb goes unchecked. The CDR3 contains 14 residues. This CDR3 is CASSFPGSYNEQFF.

The V call is TRBV7-9, the J call TRBJ2-1; TCRdb reports TRBD1, a call that lacks DNA to check it against. The germline V gene encodes CDR1 SEHNR and CDR2 FQNEAQ (reference sequence). This CDR3 comprises 15 residues. The CDR3 region is CASSLIRGQGDEQFF.

This rearrangement joins TRBV5-4 to TRBJ2-1; TCRdb's D call, TRBD2, is unchecked because there is no DNA. This CDR3 has 16 residues. The germline CDR1 and CDR2 sequences are SGHNT and YYREEE (reference sequence). The CDR3: CASSLGSGTPYNEQFF.

The chain combines TRBV3-1 with TRBJ1-1; there is no DNA to check the TCRdb D call of TRBD1. This CDR3 is built from 15 residues. Germline CDR1 is LGHDT and CDR2 is YNNKEL (reference sequence). CDR3 loop: CASSQGGTGKPEAFF.

The rearrangement joins TRBV20-1 to TRBJ2-1; TCRdb's assignment of TRBD2 cannot be checked, as there is no DNA. CDR3 size: 17 residues. Germline loops: CDR1 DFQATT, CDR2 SNEGSKA (reference sequence). This chain's CDR3 is CSAGGGTSGRDYNEQFF.

The V call is TRBV20-1, the J call TRBJ2-7; the D call from TCRdb, TRBD2, cannot be confirmed without DNA. The CDR3 is made up of 13 amino acids. CDR1 is DFQATT and CDR2 is SNEGSKA in the germline V gene (reference sequence). The chain's CDR3 is CSAGLAGSYEQYF.

The chain employs TRBV7-2 and TRBJ2-3; the TCRdb D gene call, TRBD2, has no DNA to confirm it. This CDR3 is 15 amino acids long. In germline, CDR1 is SGHTA, CDR2 FQGNSA. The CDR3 sequence: CASFPRAGVTDTQYF.

This chain uses TRBV5-1 with TRBJ2-3; the D gene TCRdb calls, TRBD2, cannot be checked with no DNA. This CDR3 contains 15 residues. Germline CDR1 and CDR2: SGHRS and YFSETQ. The CDR3 sequence: CASKAGGLPTDTQYF.

The V gene is TRBV7-2, the J gene TRBJ1-2; the D gene TCRdb calls, TRBD1, cannot be checked with no DNA. CDR1 is SGHTA, CDR2 FQGNSA, per germline. The CDR3 loop spans 15 amino acids. This chain's CDR3 is CASSLVGRGADGYTF.

This chain links TRBV7-9 with TRBJ2-5; checking the TCRdb D call of TRBD1 is not possible without DNA. This CDR3 is built from 15 residues. The germline V gene has CDR1 SEHNR and CDR2 FQNEAQ (reference sequence). The CDR3 spells CASSLPQGTRETQYF.

J is TRBJ2-1 and V is TRBV12-3 or TRBV12-4; TCRdb reports TRBD2, a call that lacks DNA to check it against. The CDR3 contains 15 residues. CDR3 amino acids: CASSLDGLPNDEQFF.

CDR3 sequence: CASSLELFSYEQYF. This chain links TRBV12-3 or TRBV12-4 with TRBJ2-7. The CDR3 is 14 residues long.

The V and J genes are TRBV5-1 and TRBJ2-7; TCRdb gives TRBD1 as the D gene, but with no DNA this cannot be confirmed. From germline, CDR1 is SGHRS and CDR2 YFSETQ. The CDR3 is made up of 17 amino acids. This chain's CDR3 is CASSLEPRGQGLYEQYF. The full variable domain, rest sourced from reference TRBV5-1 and TRBJ2-7, is KAGVTQTPRYLIKTRGQQVTLSCSPISGHRSVSWYQQTPGQGLQFLFEYFSETQRNKGNFPGRFSGRQFSNSRSEMNVSTLELGDSALYLCASSLEPRGQGLYEQYFGPGTRLTVT.

The chain carries TRBV20-1 and TRBJ1-4. This CDR3 has 15 amino acids. In germline, CDR1 is DFQATT, CDR2 SNEGSKA (reference sequence). The CDR3 protein is CSARVPLSGTEKLFF.

J is TRBJ2-5 and V is TRBV7-9; lacking DNA, the TRBD1 call made by TCRdb goes unchecked. Germline V gene data show CDR1 as SEHNR and CDR2 as FQNEAQ (reference sequence). The CDR3 covers 15 residues. CDR3 in amino acids: CASSFGQGRAETQYF.

The J gene is TRBJ2-2, the V gene TRBV20-1; the D gene TCRdb calls, TRBD2, cannot be checked with no DNA. CDR1 DFQATT and CDR2 SNEGSKA come from the germline V gene (reference sequence). The CDR3 is made up of 14 amino acids. CDR3 sequence: CSAPRGLGTGELFF.